This TCR beta chain was obtained from a study of cytomegalovirus exposure and HLA in healthy donors. As for the donors, each was a healthy bone marrow donor. Germline V lookup: CDR1 SGDLS, CDR2 YYNGEE. V lost 5 bases and J lost 10, with 13 bases in between. The CDR3 length is 13 residues. The PCR contained 60 Vbeta and 13 Jbeta primers. Clones were sequenced by immunoSEQ multiplex PCR, and TCRdb holds only the in-frame ones, with some missing. In the table there are approximately 200,000 clones, approximately 82% of which are singletons. The chain is built from TRBV9 and TRBJ1-6; D might be TRBD1 (5 bases). The receptor was isolated from a woman younger than 30 in good health and CMV-seropositive. The sequenced sample consisted of PBMCs. DNA for the CDR3: TGTGCCAGCAGTACTGACAGAGCCTCACCCCTCCACTTT. The encoded protein is CASSTDRASPLHF.